The 15 T cell receptor beta chains in this list originate from one sample, sequenced in a study of PD-L1 blockade in urothelial cancer (dated by TCRdb to the late 2010s). Read against the paper, the sample's time point label means: pretreatment peripheral blood. The library was generated by the immunoSEQ multiplex PCR assay. TCRdb retrieved this table from immuneACCESS and kept in-frame rearrangements only. Not all clones are present; in checked studies, unresolved V genes account for under half, and no reason is known for the remainder. This sample gives 70,000 or so clones in total; about 90% of them show up just once. Clones ranked in the top ten supply 3.5% to 5% of the sample. This sample comprised PBMCs, obtained around atezolizumab (anti-PD-L1) treatment. These receptors came from a man aged 70 or older with urothelial cancer.

The chain recombines TRBV5-1 with TRBJ1-1, with a tentative D call TRBD1 (5 bases). Per the germline V gene, CDR1 is SGHRS and CDR2 is YFSETQ. Trimming stripped 5 bases from V and 4 bases from J, with 12 bases between. The CDR3 contains 13 residues. The CDR3 sequence is CASRIDSFTEAFF. CDR3 bases: TGCGCCAGCAGGATCGACAGTTTCACTGAAGCTTTCTTT.

The chain is built from TRBV5-1 and TRBJ2-5; possibly TRBD1 for D (5 bases). Germline V gene data show CDR1 as SGHRS and CDR2 as YFSETQ. V lost 2 bases, J lost 1 base, and 12 bases lay in between. This CDR3 region has 15 residues. The chain's CDR3 is CASSFQGSRQETQYF. The CDR3 nucleotides read TGCGCCAGCAGCTTCCAGGGCTCCCGCCAAGAGACCCAGTACTTC.

The gene calls are TRBV7-2 and TRBJ1-1; D is perhaps TRBD1 (6 bases). Germline-derived CDR1 and CDR2 are SGHTA and FQGNSA. V lost 5 bases, J lost 5 bases, and 18 bases lay in between. This CDR3 is 15 amino acids long. The CDR3 DNA sequence: TGTGCCAGCAGCGACCCCGGCCAGGGGTTAACTGAAGCTTTCTTT. The encoded protein is CASSDPGQGLTEAFF. Full variable domain (rest looked up from reference TRBV7-2 and TRBJ1-1): GAGVSQSPSNKVTEKGKDVELRCDPISGHTALYWYRQSLGQGLEFLIYFQGNSAPDKSGLPSDRFSAERTGGSVSTLTIQRTQQEDSAVYLCASSDPGQGLTEAFFGQGTRLTVV.

The genes are TRBV29-1 and TRBJ2-5; the D gene is possibly TRBD1 (5 bases). From germline, CDR1 is SQVTM and CDR2 ANQGSEA. The V and J ends lost 4 bases and 2 bases respectively, with 11 bases between them. CDR3 size: 13 residues. In nucleotides, the CDR3 is TGCAGCGTTGGGCACACAGGACAAGAGACCCAGTACTTC. Protein: CSVGHTGQETQYF.

The rearrangement uses TRBV9 and TRBJ2-3; the D is unclear. This CDR3 is 18 amino acids long. V gave up 4 bases and J gave up 0 bases, with 21 bases separating them. The germline V gene has CDR1 SGDLS and CDR2 YYNGEE. The CDR3 reads CASSPRSFVLLSTDTQYF. The CDR3 bases are TGTGCCAGCAGCCCCCGCTCTTTTGTTCTTCTAAGCACAGATACGCAGTATTTT.

J is TRBJ2-2 and V is TRBV5-1; a possible D gene is TRBD2 (6 bases). This CDR3 spans 15 amino acids. Trimming left V 1 base short and J 1 base short, with 8 bases between. The germline CDR1 and CDR2 sequences are SGHRS and YFSETQ. The CDR3: CASSLMGLNTGELFF. The CDR3 DNA reads as TGCGCCAGCAGCTTGATGGGACTGAACACCGGGGAGCTGTTTTTT.

The chain is built from TRBV27 and TRBJ2-2, with 8 bases fitting TRBD2. This CDR3 comprises 15 residues. Per the germline V gene, CDR1 is MNHEY and CDR2 is SMNVEV (reference sequence). With 2 bases clipped from V and 4 bases from J, the junction kept 3 bases outside the gene matches. The CDR3 region has the DNA TGTGCCAGCAGTTTAGCGGGAGGCGTCACCGGGGAGCTGTTTTTT. This encodes CASSLAGGVTGELFF.

The chain is built from TRBV19 and TRBJ1-5, with TRBD1 identical over 7 bases. After removal of 7 bases from V and 4 bases from J, the junction contained 10 bases not matched to a gene. Germline CDR1 is LNHDA and CDR2 is SQIVND (reference sequence). The CDR3 loop spans 15 amino acids. The CDR3 here is CASIKAGGTNQPQHF. CDR3 coding DNA: TGTGCCAGTATAAAGGCAGGGGGAACAAATCAGCCCCAGCATTTT.

V gene TRBV6-1 combines with J gene TRBJ1-1, with D perhaps TRBD1 (5 bases). V was pared by 2 bases and J by 0 bases, with 10 bases between. The CDR3 spans 15 residues. Germline V gene data show CDR1 as MNHNS and CDR2 as SASEGT. The CDR3 coding sequence is TGTGCCAGCAGTGAATATGGGGGGATGAACACTGAAGCTTTCTTT. It is translated as CASSEYGGMNTEAFF.

As for this clone: A read error may account for a junction end that differs from germline. The chain uses TRBV6-5 and TRBJ1-5; TRBD1 aligns across 9 bases. From germline, CDR1 is MNHEY and CDR2 SVGAGI. The CDR3 runs 13 residues. The CDR3 protein is CASSWDRAQPRHF. The CDR3 DNA follows: TGTGCCAGCAGTTGGGACAGGGCACAGCCCCGGCATTTT.

The V call is TRBV6-1, the J call TRBJ2-3; 7 bases match TRBD1. CDR1 is MNHNS, CDR2 SASEGT, per germline. The CDR3 has 13 residues. Unmatched junction bases numbered 9, after V lost 9 bases and J lost 6 bases. In DNA, the CDR3 is TGTGCCAGTACAGGGGCAGCAAGTGATACGCAGTATTTT. It is translated as CASTGAASDTQYF.

The chain combines TRBV7-9 with TRBJ1-4; a possible D gene is TRBD1 (6 bases). The CDR3 consists of 16 residues. CDR1 SEHNR and CDR2 FQNEAQ come from the germline V gene (reference sequence). The V end lost 4 bases, the J end lost 5 bases, and 17 bases lay between the germline ends. As DNA, the CDR3 is TGTGCCAGCAGCTGGGGGTATGAGACAGGCAATGAAAAACTGTTTTTT. Translated, it gives CASSWGYETGNEKLFF.

This chain links TRBV6-5 with TRBJ1-3; 7 bases are shared with TRBD1. CDR1 is MNHEY and CDR2 is SVGAGI in the germline V gene. The V gene end was trimmed by 6 bases and the J gene end by 2 bases; junction bases not matched to a gene: 7. The CDR3 loop spans 15 amino acids. The CDR3 sequence: CASRGTATPGNTIYF. In DNA form, the CDR3 reads TGTGCCAGCAGAGGGACAGCAACCCCTGGAAACACCATATATTTT.

This rearrangement joins TRBV5-5 to TRBJ1-5; D unresolved. Germline V lookup: CDR1 SGHKS, CDR2 YYEKEE (reference sequence). The CDR3 contains 12 residues. V was shortened by 9 bases and J by 2 bases, with 9 bases between the two germline ends. CDR3 loop: CAIERCNQPQHF. The CDR3 nucleotides read TGTGCCATAGAGAGGTGCAATCAGCCCCAGCATTTT.

The chain carries TRBV5-1 and TRBJ2-1, with D possibly being TRBD1 (6 bases). Germline lookup yields CDR1 SGHRS and CDR2 YFSETQ. The CDR3 contains 14 residues. The ends were cut back, 2 bases at V and 6 bases at J, with 12 bases in the middle. The CDR3 nucleotides are TGCGCCAGCAGCTTTGGGGGCGTCTCCAATGAGCAGTTCTTC. It specifies CASSFGGVSNEQFF.